This T cell receptor beta chain was sequenced in a study of T cells in Graves' hyperthyroidism and ophthalmopathy. This clonotype was found many times. Antigen specificity is unknown. Hyperthyroidism was newly diagnosed in patients aged 18 to 65 (duration under 2 months). The sample, blood from the first hyperthyroidism diagnosis, precedes any ophthalmopathy symptoms. Source material for PBMCs was roughly 10 ml fresh peripheral blood. Findings of the study overall: Blood also held most thyroid clonotypes expanded beyond 0.001.

Authors of the study amplified TCR beta CDR3 regions from RNA transcripts. First-round RT-PCR with HTBI primers amplified the TCR CDR3 region. TCRdb reprocessed the multiplex PCR reads via MiXCR and lists one record per CDR3 protein. Among roughly 300,000 distinct CDR3 sequences listed, under 30% were seen once. V lost 5 bases and J lost 0; bases outside the gene matches: 4. This CDR3 contains 15 residues. CDR1 is LNHDA and CDR2 is SQIVND in the germline V gene (reference sequence). This chain links TRBV19 with TRBJ1-5; 7 bases map to TRBD1. Sequencing used blood. The TCR was taken from a man aged 40-50 years with Graves' hyperthyroidism that later progressed to Graves' ophthalmopathy. The CDR3 sequence: CASSYRDSSNQPQHF. The CDR3 DNA sequence: TGTGCCAGTAGTTACCGGGACAGTAGCAATCAGCCCCAGCATTTT. Full variable domain (rest looked up from reference TRBV19 and TRBJ1-5): DGGITQSPKYLFRKEGQNVTLSCEQNLNHDAMYWYRQDPGQGLRLIYYSQIVNDFQKGDIAEGYSVSREKKESFPLTVTSAQKNPTAFYLCASSYRDSSNQPQHFGDGTRLSIL.